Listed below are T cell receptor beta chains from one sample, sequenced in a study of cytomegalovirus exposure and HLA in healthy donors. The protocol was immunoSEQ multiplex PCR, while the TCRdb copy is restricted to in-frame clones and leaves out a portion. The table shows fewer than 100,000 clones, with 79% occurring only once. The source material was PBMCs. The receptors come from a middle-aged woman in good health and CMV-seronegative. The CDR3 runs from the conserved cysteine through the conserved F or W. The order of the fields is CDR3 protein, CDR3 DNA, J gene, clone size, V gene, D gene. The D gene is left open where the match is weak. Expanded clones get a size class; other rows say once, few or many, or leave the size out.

CASSSRDSGGAGANVLTF TGTGCCAGCAGCAGCCGGGACTCAGGTGGGGCTGGGGCCAACGTCCTGACTTTC TRBJ2-6 once TRBV7-8 -
CASSPRRNQPQHF TGTGCCAGCAGCCCTAGGAGAAATCAGCCCCAGCATTTT TRBJ1-5 - TRBV5-8 -
CASSLVAGTGELFF TGTGCCAGCAGCTTAGTTGCGGGCACCGGGGAGCTGTTTTTT TRBJ2-2 few TRBV7-2 -
CASSPAGQRDTGELFF TGTGCCAGCTCACCGGCGGGACAGCGGGACACCGGGGAGCTGTTTTTT TRBJ2-2 once TRBV18 -
CASSSGTSGERYEQYF TGTGCCAGCAGCTCTGGGACGTCGGGGGAACGCTACGAGCAGTACTTC TRBJ2-7 few TRBV5-6 -
CASSPQRERNQPQHF TGTGCCAGCTCACCCCAGAGGGAGCGCAATCAGCCCCAGCATTTT TRBJ1-5 - TRBV18 -
CASSFANRNTEAFF TGTGCCAGCAGCTTCGCAAATAGGAACACTGAAGCTTTCTTT TRBJ1-1 - TRBV7-9 -
CASSTPSHEQYF TGTGCCAGTAGTACCCCCTCCCACGAGCAGTACTTC TRBJ2-7 - TRBV19 -
CASSPGGLGGYTF TGCGCCAGCAGCCCGGGGGGGCTAGGGGGCTACACCTTC TRBJ1-2 - TRBV5-1 -
CASSVGATGPNTIYF TGTGCCAGCAGCGTAGGGGCTACCGGTCCCAACACCATATATTTT TRBJ1-3 - TRBV9 -
CSARTDTEAFF TGCAGTGCTAGAACAGACACTGAAGCTTTCTTT TRBJ1-1 - TRBV20-1 -
CASSQGDTGELFF TGTGCCAGCAGCCAGGGGGACACCGGGGAGCTGTTTTTT TRBJ2-2 - TRBV7-7 TRBD1
CASSQERTASGDTQYF TGTGCCAGCAGCCAAGAAAGGACGGCTAGCGGGGATACGCAGTATTTT TRBJ2-3 - TRBV4-2 TRBD2
CASSLGGTAYEQYF TGTGCCAGCAGCTTAGGAGGGACAGCCTACGAGCAGTACTTC TRBJ2-7 - TRBV11-3 TRBD1
CASSAPTGREQYF TGTGCCAGCAGCGCCCCGACAGGGAGGGAGCAGTACTTC TRBJ2-7 - TRBV28 -
CASSSDRVNNEQFF TGTGCCAGCAGCTCCGACAGGGTAAACAATGAGCAGTTCTTC TRBJ2-1 - TRBV5-8 TRBD1
CASSTPRGPTEAFF TGTGCCAGCAGCACACCCAGGGGGCCCACTGAAGCTTTCTTT TRBJ1-1 - TRBV9 TRBD1
CASSSTGTNNQPQHF TGTGCCAGCAGCTCCACCGGGACAAACAATCAGCCCCAGCATTTT TRBJ1-5 few TRBV5-6 -
CASSVKVGQGKNQPQHF TGTGCCAGCAGTGTGAAGGTTGGGCAGGGGAAAAATCAGCCCCAGCATTTT TRBJ1-5 - TRBV2 -
CASRARLGTGYYNEQFF TGTGCCAGCCGGGCTAGATTGGGGACAGGCTACTACAATGAGCAGTTCTTC TRBJ2-1 - TRBV7-6 TRBD1
CASRVDRNYGYTF TGTGCCAGCAGAGTAGACAGGAACTATGGCTACACCTTC TRBJ1-2 - TRBV6-5 -
CASTLMGPSTDTQYF TGTGCCAGCACCCTAATGGGGCCTAGCACAGATACGCAGTATTTT TRBJ2-3 - TRBV5-4 -
CASSFVPGVQETQYF TGCGCCAGCAGCTTTGTTCCAGGGGTTCAAGAGACCCAGTACTTC TRBJ2-5 - TRBV5-1 -
CASSWGQGGLTDTQYF TGTGCCAGCAGCTGGGGACAGGGGGGACTCACAGATACGCAGTATTTT TRBJ2-3 - TRBV7-9 TRBD1
CASSQVRSYEQYF TGCGCCAGCAGCCAAGTCAGATCCTACGAGCAGTACTTC TRBJ2-7 - TRBV4-1 -
CASSRGRATNYGYTF TGTGCCAGCAGCAGGGGCAGGGCAACTAACTATGGCTACACCTTC TRBJ1-2 - TRBV5-6 -
CASSLNRDMNTEAFF TGTGCCAGCAGCTTGAACCGGGATATGAACACTGAAGCTTTCTTT TRBJ1-1 - TRBV5-4 -
CASSLGFRGSNQPQHF TGTGCCAGCAGCTTAGGGTTCAGGGGGAGCAATCAGCCCCAGCATTTT TRBJ1-5 - TRBV7-2 TRBD1
CASSQGKSYNSPLHF TGTGCCAGCAGTCAGGGGAAATCCTATAATTCACCCCTCCACTTT TRBJ1-6 - TRBV6-1 -
CSALPREQYF TGCAGTGCCCTTCCCAGGGAGCAGTACTTC TRBJ2-7 few TRBV20-1 -
CASLAGERDTQYF TGTGCCAGCCTGGCGGGGGAGAGGGATACGCAGTATTTT TRBJ2-3 - TRBV6-6 TRBD2
CAWSAKTGGGAEAFF TGTGCCTGGAGCGCAAAGACAGGGGGAGGAGCTGAAGCTTTCTTT TRBJ1-1 - TRBV30 TRBD1